The 18 T cell receptor beta chains presented below share a single source sample, sequenced in a study of T cell repertoires and HLA-DP antigens. For these TCRs, the target antigens are not known. Only in-frame clones appear in the TCRdb table, and some are missing; sequencing was by immunoSEQ multiplex PCR. The sample records over 100,000 clones, about 91% being singletons. What was sequenced was CD4+ T cells from PBMCs. Receptors were obtained from a woman aged 18-35 years in good health and CMV-seronegative.

The V gene is TRBV11-3, the J gene TRBJ2-3; 14 nucleotides match TRBD2. The V gene's germline CDR1 is SGHNT and CDR2 YENEEA. The ends lost 4 bases at V and 3 bases at J; junction bases unmatched: 3. The CDR3 contains 16 residues. CDR3 sequence: CASSSRTSGGTDTQYF. CDR3 sequence (DNA): TGTGCCAGCAGCTCTCGGACTAGCGGGGGGACAGATACGCAGTATTTT.

The chain recombines TRBV10-3 with TRBJ1-2; the D is unclear. CDR1 is ENHRY, CDR2 SYGVKD, per germline. The V end lost 0 bases, the J end lost 8 bases, and 10 bases lay between the germline ends. The CDR3 runs to 13 residues. The chain's CDR3 is CAISESLLGGYTF. CDR3 nucleotides: TGTGCCATCAGTGAGTCCCTTCTTGGGGGCTACACCTTC.

J is TRBJ1-2 and V is TRBV19; D unclear. The CDR3 length is 13 residues. Trimming stripped 5 bases from V and 8 bases from J, with 15 bases between. CDR1 is LNHDA, CDR2 SQIVND, per germline (reference sequence). The CDR3 coding sequence is TGTGCCAGTAGTGTGAGCAAGGGAGTCGGCTACACCTTC. It codes for CASSVSKGVGYTF.

This chain uses TRBV11-2 with TRBJ1-2, with 8 bases fitting TRBD1. J was trimmed by 0 bases and V by 4 bases; bases with no gene match: 10. CDR1 is SGHAT, CDR2 FQNNGV, per germline. The CDR3 has 17 amino acids. The CDR3 coding sequence is TGTGCCAGCAGCTCCCGGACAGGGAGAAAACCTAACTATGGCTACACCTTC. This sequence encodes CASSSRTGRKPNYGYTF.

The J gene is TRBJ1-2, the V gene TRBV6-5; the match to TRBD1 covers 7 bases. The V and J ends lost 5 bases and 6 bases, in that order; junction bases with no gene match: 6. Germline CDR1 and CDR2: MNHEY and SVGAGI. The CDR3 contains 13 residues. In DNA, the CDR3 is TGTGCCAGCAGTCACGGGACAGAACATGGCTACACCTTC. This translates into CASSHGTEHGYTF.

CDR3 coding DNA: TGCAGCGTTGGGCAGGGAGGAGAAAAACTGTTTTTT. Its protein product is CSVGQGGEKLFF. The V gene is TRBV29-1, the J gene TRBJ1-4, with D possibly being TRBD1 (5 bases). The CDR3 contains 12 residues. The germline V and J ends were trimmed by 4 bases and 8 bases, with 11 bases remaining between them. Germline lookup yields CDR1 SQVTM and CDR2 ANQGSEA.

The chain employs TRBV6-5 and TRBJ1-4, with D unresolved. V was trimmed by 7 bases and J by 5 bases, leaving 8 bases between them. The CDR3 totals 12 residues. The germline CDR1 and CDR2 sequences are MNHEY and SVGAGI. The CDR3 is CASNRRNEKLFF. The DNA of the CDR3 is TGTGCCAGCAATAGACGCAATGAAAAACTGTTTTTT.

The rearrangement uses TRBV7-8 and TRBJ1-1, with D perhaps matching TRBD1 (5 bases). V dropped 2 bases and J dropped 1 base, with 14 bases sitting between them. This CDR3 is built from 16 residues. CDR1 and CDR2 (germline): SGHVS, FQNEAQ. CDR3 DNA: TGTGCCAGCAGCTTAAGGCAGGGAGGGGAGAACACTGAAGCTTTCTTT. This codes for CASSLRQGGENTEAFF.

V gene TRBV19 combines with J gene TRBJ2-2, with a possible D match to TRBD1 (6 bases). This CDR3 is 17 amino acids long. V was pared by 0 bases and J by 6 bases, with 17 bases between. Germline assignment: CDR1 LNHDA and CDR2 SQIVND (reference sequence). The CDR3 bases are TGTGCCAGTAGTATAGAGGAACGGGACACCCTACCCGGGGAGCTGTTTTTT. This encodes CASSIEERDTLPGELFF.

The chain has TRBV28 and TRBJ1-2, with D possibly TRBD1 on 5 matching bases. The CDR3 is made up of 13 amino acids. Germline CDR1 reads MDHEN; CDR2 reads SYDVKM. The CDR3 reads CATGGVAVYGYTF. The CDR3 DNA follows: TGTGCTACCGGGGGAGTAGCCGTCTATGGCTACACCTTC.

By sample fraction, this clone is medium-sized. V usage is TRBV28 and J usage is TRBJ1-2; D might be TRBD1 (6 bases). The CDR3 extends over 16 amino acids. Germline V gene lookup returns CDR1 MDHEN and CDR2 SYDVKM. Between the trimmed V and J ends, which lost 5 bases and 2 bases, there was a span of 18 bases. CDR3 coding DNA: TGTGCCAGCAGTCCCTACTCCCGCGGACAGAACTATGGCTACACCTTC. It encodes CASSPYSRGQNYGYTF.

The genes are TRBV25-1 and TRBJ2-2; D is undetermined. Trimming cost V 8 bases and J 2 bases, with 12 bases left between them. Germline V gene lookup returns CDR1 MGHDK and CDR2 SYGVNS. There are 14 residues in the CDR3. CDR3 DNA: TGTGCCAGCCAGAGAGATTCAAACACCGGGGAGCTGTTTTTT. Translating gives CASQRDSNTGELFF.

The J gene is TRBJ2-2, the V gene TRBV9; 8 nucleotides agree with TRBD1. J was trimmed by 7 bases and V by 4 bases; bases with no gene match: 3. This CDR3 comprises 13 residues. CDR1 and CDR2 (germline): SGDLS, YYNGEE. CDR3 nucleotides: TGTGCCAGCAGCCAAACAGGGGGCGGGGAGCTGTTTTTT. It is translated as CASSQTGGGELFF.

V gene TRBV11-2 combines with J gene TRBJ2-1; D not resolved. This CDR3 comprises 12 residues. The V end was cut by 0 bases, the J end by 8 bases, with 5 bases between. Per the germline V gene, CDR1 is SGHAT and CDR2 is FQNNGV. CDR3 in DNA: TGTGCCAGCAGCTTAGAAGTCGATGAGCAGTTCTTC. Its protein is CASSLEVDEQFF.

V is TRBV10-1 and J is TRBJ2-2; D may correspond to TRBD1 or TRBD2 (5 bases each). With 4 bases removed from V and 4 bases from J, the gap between germline ends came to 10 bases. Germline V CDR1 and CDR2: WNHNN, SYGVQD (reference sequence). CDR3 length: 14 residues. CDR3 nucleotides: TGCGCCAGCAGTGGGGGGACGGTCACCGGGGAGCTGTTTTTT. This encodes CASSGGTVTGELFF.

The rearrangement joins TRBV9 to TRBJ1-6; TRBD1 might be the D (5 bases). Germline CDR1 reads SGDLS; CDR2 reads YYNGEE. The length of the CDR3 is 15 residues. Trimming took 5 bases from V and 6 from J, leaving 15 bases between them. The CDR3 spells CASSAGLSVNSPLHF. CDR3 nucleotides: TGTGCCAGCAGTGCAGGGCTCTCTGTTAATTCACCCCTCCACTTT.

The V and J genes are TRBV6-5 and TRBJ2-3; 7 positions match TRBD1. The CDR3 runs to 14 residues. Looked up from germline, CDR1 is MNHEY and CDR2 is SVGAGI. The V and J ends lost 6 bases and 3 bases, in that order; junction bases with no gene match: 6. This CDR3 is CASRRQGRTDTQYF. The CDR3 DNA reads TGTGCCAGCAGACGACAGGGTAGGACAGATACGCAGTATTTT.

The chain has TRBV6-4 and TRBJ2-1; possible D gene TRBD2, 6 bases. CDR1 MRHNA and CDR2 SNTAGT come from the germline V gene. The CDR3 contains 15 residues. Trimming shortened V by 4 bases and J by 4 bases, and 14 bases separated the two germline ends. For the CDR3, the DNA is TGTGCCAGCAGTGCCGGGACTCAAGTTTACAATGAGCAGTTCTTC. Protein product: CASSAGTQVYNEQFF.